The next 5 T cell receptor beta chains were all read from a single sample in a study of T cell responses to AZD1222 COVID-19 vaccine. Data came from immunoSEQ multiplex PCR; TCRdb stores just in-frame clones and leaves some out. There are some 99,000 clones in the sample; about 88% occur only once, and around a sixth lies in the top ten. Sequenced material: peripheral blood, taken on day 0 of AZD1222 vaccination. The receptors derive from an adult in good health.

CDR3 residues: CASRPQGRNTEAFF. The CDR3 DNA follows: TGTGCCAGCAGACCACAGGGGAGGAACACTGAAGCTTTCTTT. This sequence joins TRBV6-5 and TRBJ1-1; 7 nucleotides agree with TRBD1. CDR3 length: 14 residues. The germline gives CDR1 MNHEY, CDR2 SVGAGI. Trimming removed 6 bases from V and 1 base from J; junction bases left unmatched: 5.

The V and J genes are TRBV18 and TRBJ1-5; D is perhaps TRBD1 (6 bases). This CDR3 is 13 amino acids long. Per germline, CDR1 KGHSH and CDR2 LQKENI. Trimming took 5 bases from V and 4 from J, leaving 9 bases between them. CDR3 loop: CASSTQGNQPQHF. The CDR3 region has the DNA TGTGCCAGCTCAACCCAGGGGAATCAGCCCCAGCATTTT.

The chain is built from TRBV11-3 and TRBJ2-2; 8 bases are shared with TRBD1. The CDR3 totals 15 residues. V gave up 2 bases and J gave up 3 bases; unmatched junction bases: 2. The germline V gene has CDR1 SGHNT and CDR2 YENEEA. The CDR3 DNA sequence: TGTGCCAGCAGCTTACGCAGGGGGCACACCGGGGAGCTGTTTTTT. This gives the protein CASSLRRGHTGELFF.

The rearrangement joins TRBV2 to TRBJ1-4, with TRBD1 identical over 7 bases. Germline lookup yields CDR1 SNHLY and CDR2 FYNNEI. This CDR3 region has 17 residues. Trimming at V came to 5 bases and at J to 5 bases, leaving 14 bases not matched to a gene. CDR3 region: CASSLGQVARPNEKLFF. CDR3 coding DNA: TGTGCCAGCAGTTTAGGACAGGTCGCCCGACCGAATGAAAAACTGTTTTTT.

DNA for the CDR3: TGTGCCAGTGGACTAGCGGGCGTACGCGATACGCAGTATTTT. Protein: CASGLAGVRDTQYF. The chain recombines TRBV19 with TRBJ2-3, with TRBD2 matching 11 bases. V was clipped by 8 bases and J by 6 bases; unmatched bases: 7. The CDR3 has 14 amino acids. Looked up from germline, CDR1 is LNHDA and CDR2 is SQIVND (reference sequence).